This T cell receptor (beta chain) was retrieved from a study of monozygotic twins with inflammatory bowel disease. Study results and limitations: Among twins, concordant and discordant pairs did not differ in repertoire similarity, possibly from limited power. For IBD, no single strong associated signal or clonotype was supported.

Germline V lookup: CDR1 SGHRS, CDR2 YFSETQ. This CDR3 has 15 residues. A note on this clonotype: Antigen specificity is unknown.

The study subjected TCRalpha and TCRbeta cDNA to two nested PCRs of approximately 16 and 9 cycles. TCRdb reprocessed the 5' RACE reads, keeping one entry per CDR3 protein, no DNA. Its clone listing holds 90,000 to 110,000 distinct CDR3 sequences. The source of this sequence is a human donor with ulcerative colitis or Crohn's disease, or a healthy co-twin of an affected twin (not recorded which). V gene TRBV5-1 combines with J gene TRBJ2-1. Sequenced material: blood. This CDR3 reads CASSLVGVTYNEQFF.